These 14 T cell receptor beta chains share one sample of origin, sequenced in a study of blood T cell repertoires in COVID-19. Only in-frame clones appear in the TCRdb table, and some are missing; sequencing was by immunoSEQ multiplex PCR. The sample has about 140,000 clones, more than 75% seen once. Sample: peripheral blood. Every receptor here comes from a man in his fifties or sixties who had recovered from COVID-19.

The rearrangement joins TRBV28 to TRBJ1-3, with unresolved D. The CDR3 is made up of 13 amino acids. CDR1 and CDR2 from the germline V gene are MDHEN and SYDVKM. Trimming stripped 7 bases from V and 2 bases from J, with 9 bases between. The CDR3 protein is CASKLPAGNTIYF. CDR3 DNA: TGTGCCAGCAAACTCCCCGCTGGAAACACCATATATTTT.

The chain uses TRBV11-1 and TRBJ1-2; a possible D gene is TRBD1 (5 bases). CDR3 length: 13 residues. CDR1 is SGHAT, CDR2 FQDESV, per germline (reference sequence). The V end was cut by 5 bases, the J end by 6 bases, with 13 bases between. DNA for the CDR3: TGTGCCAGCAGCCGCGTCGCGGGGGATGGCTACACCTTC. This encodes CASSRVAGDGYTF. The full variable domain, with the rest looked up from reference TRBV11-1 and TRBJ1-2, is EAEVAQSPRYKITEKSQAVAFWCDPISGHATLYWYRQILGQGPELLVQFQDESVVDDSQLPKDRFSAERLKGVDSTLKIQPAELGDSAMYLCASSRVAGDGYTFGSGTRLTVV.

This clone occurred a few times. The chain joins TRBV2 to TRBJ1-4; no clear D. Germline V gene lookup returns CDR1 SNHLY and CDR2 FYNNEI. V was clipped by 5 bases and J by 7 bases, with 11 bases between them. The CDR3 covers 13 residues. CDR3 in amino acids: CASSTARGEKLFF. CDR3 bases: TGTGCCAGCAGTACCGCACGGGGTGAAAAACTGTTTTTT.

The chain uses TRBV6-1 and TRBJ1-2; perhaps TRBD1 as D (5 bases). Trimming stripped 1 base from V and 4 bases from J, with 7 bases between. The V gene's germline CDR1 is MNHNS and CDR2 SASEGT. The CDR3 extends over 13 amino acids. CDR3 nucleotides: TGTGCCAGCAGTGAAGGGGGGGTCTATGGCTACACCTTC. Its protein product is CASSEGGVYGYTF.

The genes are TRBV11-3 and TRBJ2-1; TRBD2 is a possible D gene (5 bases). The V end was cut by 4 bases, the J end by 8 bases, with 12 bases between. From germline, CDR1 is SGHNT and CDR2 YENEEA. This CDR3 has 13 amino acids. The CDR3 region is CASSSSGLDEQFF. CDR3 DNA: TGTGCCAGCAGCTCCTCCGGACTCGATGAGCAGTTCTTC.

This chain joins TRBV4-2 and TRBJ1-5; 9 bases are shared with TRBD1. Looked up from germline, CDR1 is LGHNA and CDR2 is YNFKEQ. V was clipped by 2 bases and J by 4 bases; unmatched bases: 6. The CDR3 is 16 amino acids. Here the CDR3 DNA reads TGTGCCAGCAGCCAAACAGGGGGCGTAGGGAATCAGCCCCAGCATTTT. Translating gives CASSQTGGVGNQPQHF.

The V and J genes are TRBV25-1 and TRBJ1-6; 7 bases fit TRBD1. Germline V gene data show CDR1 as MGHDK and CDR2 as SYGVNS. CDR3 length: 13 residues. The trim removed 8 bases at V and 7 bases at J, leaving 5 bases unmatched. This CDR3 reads CASHRGWNSPLHF. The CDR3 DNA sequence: TGTGCCAGCCACAGGGGATGGAATTCACCCCTCCACTTT.

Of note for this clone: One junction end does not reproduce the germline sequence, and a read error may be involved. The CDR3 loop is CASSSARGQETQYF. In nucleotides, the CDR3 is TGTGCTAGCAGCTCGGCGCGGGGGCAGGAGACCCAGTACTTC. This sequence joins TRBV7-7 and TRBJ2-5; a possible D gene is TRBD2 (7 bases). CDR3 length equals 14 residues. Germline CDR1 SSHAT, CDR2 FNYEAQ (reference sequence).

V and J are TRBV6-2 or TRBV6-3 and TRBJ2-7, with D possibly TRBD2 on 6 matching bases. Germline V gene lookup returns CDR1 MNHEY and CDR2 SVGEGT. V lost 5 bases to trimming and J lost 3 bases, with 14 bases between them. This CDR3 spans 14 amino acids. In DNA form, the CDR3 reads TGTGCCAGCAGTAGGACACGGGGGTTCTACGAGCAGTACTTC. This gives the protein CASSRTRGFYEQYF.

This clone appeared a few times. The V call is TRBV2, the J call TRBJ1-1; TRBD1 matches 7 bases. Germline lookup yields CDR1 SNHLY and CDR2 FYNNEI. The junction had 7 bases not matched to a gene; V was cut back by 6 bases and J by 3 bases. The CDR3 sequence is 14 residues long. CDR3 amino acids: CASSGTASDTEAFF. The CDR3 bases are TGTGCCAGCAGCGGGACAGCCTCCGACACTGAAGCTTTCTTT.

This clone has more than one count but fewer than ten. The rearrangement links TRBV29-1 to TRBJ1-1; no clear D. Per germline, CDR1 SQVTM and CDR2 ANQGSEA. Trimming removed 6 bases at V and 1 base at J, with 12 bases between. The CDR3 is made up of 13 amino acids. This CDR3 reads CSVSTAGNTEAFF. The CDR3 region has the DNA TGCAGCGTCTCCACGGCAGGGAACACTGAAGCTTTCTTT.

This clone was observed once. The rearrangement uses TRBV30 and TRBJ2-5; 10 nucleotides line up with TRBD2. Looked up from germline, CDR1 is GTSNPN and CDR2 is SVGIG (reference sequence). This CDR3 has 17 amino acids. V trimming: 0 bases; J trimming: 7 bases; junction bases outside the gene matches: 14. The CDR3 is CAWSVPPGAGGHGTQYF. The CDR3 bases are TGTGCCTGGAGTGTACCCCCCGGAGCGGGGGGGCATGGGACCCAGTACTTC.

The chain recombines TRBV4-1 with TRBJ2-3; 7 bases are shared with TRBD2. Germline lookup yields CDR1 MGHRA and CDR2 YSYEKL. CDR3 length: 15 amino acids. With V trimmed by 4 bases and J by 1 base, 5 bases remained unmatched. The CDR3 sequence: CASSLALAGTDTQYF. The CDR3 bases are TGCGCCAGCAGCCTCGCCCTAGCGGGCACAGATACGCAGTATTTT.

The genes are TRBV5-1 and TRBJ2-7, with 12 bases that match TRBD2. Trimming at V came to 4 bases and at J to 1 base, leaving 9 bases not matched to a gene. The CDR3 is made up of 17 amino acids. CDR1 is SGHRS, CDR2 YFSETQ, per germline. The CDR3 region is CASSRQLAGGLSYEQYF. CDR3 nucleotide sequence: TGCGCCAGCAGCAGGCAGCTAGCGGGAGGGCTTTCCTACGAGCAGTACTTC.